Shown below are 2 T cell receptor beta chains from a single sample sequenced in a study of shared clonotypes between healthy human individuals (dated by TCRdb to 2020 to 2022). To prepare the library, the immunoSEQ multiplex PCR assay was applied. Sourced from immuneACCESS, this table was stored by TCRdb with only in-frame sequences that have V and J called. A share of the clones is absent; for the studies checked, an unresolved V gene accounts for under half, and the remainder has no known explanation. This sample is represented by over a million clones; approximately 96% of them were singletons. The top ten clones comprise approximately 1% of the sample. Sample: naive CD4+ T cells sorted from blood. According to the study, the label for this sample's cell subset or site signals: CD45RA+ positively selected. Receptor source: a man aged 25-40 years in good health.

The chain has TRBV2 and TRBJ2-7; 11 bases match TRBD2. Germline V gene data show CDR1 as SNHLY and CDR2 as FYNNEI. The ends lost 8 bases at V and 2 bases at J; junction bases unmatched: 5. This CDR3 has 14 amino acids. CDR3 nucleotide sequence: TGTGCCAGCGCCCCACTAGCGGGGGCCTACGAGCAGTACTTC. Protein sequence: CASAPLAGAYEQYF.

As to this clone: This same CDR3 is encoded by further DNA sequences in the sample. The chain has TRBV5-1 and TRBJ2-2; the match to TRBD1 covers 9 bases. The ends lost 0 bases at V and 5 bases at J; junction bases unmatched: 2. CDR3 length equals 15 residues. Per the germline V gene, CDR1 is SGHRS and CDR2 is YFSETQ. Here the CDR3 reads CASSLGTGVTGELFF. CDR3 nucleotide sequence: TGCGCCAGCAGCTTGGGGACAGGGGTGACCGGGGAGCTGTTTTTT.